Presented here are 2 T cell receptor beta chains from one specimen sequenced in a study of T cells after yellow fever vaccination (dated by TCRdb to between 2019 and 2020). Library method: 5' RACE. The data were produced on an Illumina NovaSeq 6000. The raw public data were reprocessed by TCRdb itself: fastp quality trimming at Q25, MiXCR clonotype calling, in-frame beta chains only. Each record represents a unique CDR3 protein, reported with the most common genes and DNA among its rows. Within this sample are 350,000 to 450,000 distinct CDR3 sequences, with roughly 20% of them counted one time only. The top ten clonotypes cover about 18% of the sample. The treatment or condition tag for this specimen amounts to: live attenuated yellow fever vaccine strain. Sequenced here: PBMCs, sampled before the yellow fever booster vaccination. These receptor sequences come from a man between 18 and 29 years old who received the YFV17D yellow fever vaccine.

The chain joins TRBV12-3 or TRBV12-4 to TRBJ2-5, with TRBD2 matching 8 bases. CDR3 length equals 18 residues. V lost 7 bases to trimming and J lost 5 bases; unmatched junction nucleotides: 21. The CDR3 is CASTWGSSGNSLEETQYF. CDR3 sequence (DNA): TGTGCCAGCACCTGGGGGAGTAGCGGGAATAGCTTGGAGGAGACCCAGTACTTC.

This clonotype has only a few counts. The chain joins TRBV25-1 to TRBJ2-1, with D unresolved. This CDR3 contains 13 residues. Trimming took 2 bases from V and 7 from J, leaving 9 bases between them. Germline V gives CDR1 MGHDK, CDR2 SYGVNS. This CDR3 is CASSEGPDNEQFF. CDR3 sequence (DNA): TGTGCCAGCAGTGAAGGGCCCGATAATGAGCAGTTCTTC.